These 8 T cell receptor beta chains were sequenced from one sample in a study of blood T cells in healthy people across ages. With a J-beta primer mix and a sample-barcoded 5' primer, a second PCR ran roughly 6 to 11 cycles. TCRdb recomputed calls from the 5' RACE reads with MiXCR, one row per CDR3 protein. In the table there are about 670,000 distinct CDR3 sequences, less than 45% of which are singletons. Sample: blood. The receptor set was obtained from an elderly man in good health.

This clonotype has only a few counts. J is TRBJ2-3 and V is TRBV28, with D tentatively TRBD2 (5 bases). Trimming stripped 6 bases from V and 11 bases from J, with 18 bases between. The length of the CDR3 is 13 residues. Germline V gene sequence: CDR1 MDHEN, CDR2 SYDVKM. Written as DNA, the CDR3 is TGTGCCAGCAGCCCATCCGGAGGCCCACAGCAGTATTTT. Its translation is CASSPSGGPQQYF.

This rearrangement joins TRBV6-5 to TRBJ1-3; 10 bases are a match to TRBD1. This CDR3 spans 16 amino acids. CDR1 MNHEY and CDR2 SVGAGI come from the germline V gene. After removal of 4 bases from V and 4 bases from J, the junction contained 7 bases not matched to a gene. The CDR3 nucleotides are TGTGCCAGCAGTTCTCGACAGGGGGCGGTCGGAAACACCATATATTTT. Protein: CASSSRQGAVGNTIYF.

The rearrangement links TRBV18 to TRBJ2-5, with D unclear. Germline values: CDR1 KGHSH, CDR2 LQKENI. V lost 1 base and J 4 bases, leaving 10 bases between the germline ends. The CDR3 covers 14 residues. The DNA of the CDR3 is TGTGCCAGCTCACCACAGAAGGGTACAGAGACCCAGTACTTC. It encodes CASSPQKGTETQYF.

With regard to this clonotype: A much larger clone differs by one base, so this may be a read error. The chain employs TRBV2 and TRBJ2-5; maybe TRBD1 (6 bases). The CDR3 contains 15 residues. Germline CDR1 is SNHLY and CDR2 is FYNNEI. For the CDR3, the DNA is TGTGCCAGCAGAGAAGGGGGACGAGAGAGGGAGACCCAGTACTTC. It codes for CASREGGRERETQYF.

The chain joins TRBV24-1 to TRBJ2-3, with 10 bases aligning to TRBD2. Trimming cost V 4 bases and J 6 bases; bases outside gene matches: 0. The germline V gene has CDR1 KGHDR and CDR2 SFDVKD. This CDR3 has 13 amino acids. CDR3 residues: CATSEAGGDTQYF. The CDR3 DNA reads as TGTGCCACCAGTGAAGCGGGAGGGGATACGCAGTATTTT.

The rearrangement joins TRBV4-2 to TRBJ1-2; 7 bases are shared with TRBD1. The CDR3 has 14 residues. Unmatched junction bases numbered 3, after V lost 2 bases and J lost 3 bases. Germline values: CDR1 LGHNA, CDR2 YNFKEQ. The chain's CDR3 is CASSQSDRYYGYTF. CDR3 coding DNA: TGTGCCAGCAGCCAATCGGACAGGTACTATGGCTACACCTTC.

The gene calls are TRBV6-1 and TRBJ2-6; tentatively, D is TRBD1 or TRBD2 (6 bases each). The CDR3 length is 17 residues. The germline gives CDR1 MNHNS, CDR2 SASEGT. The V gene lost 2 bases and the J gene lost 0 bases, with 11 bases spanning the gap. The CDR3 DNA sequence: TGTGCCAGCAGTGAAACGGAGGGGGACTCTGGGGCCAACGTCCTGACTTTC. Translated: CASSETEGDSGANVLTF.

In its sample, this clonotype was seen many times. This rearrangement joins TRBV28 to TRBJ2-1; TRBD1 matches at 10 bases. CDR3 size: 15 residues. The V and J ends lost 3 bases and 4 bases, in that order; junction bases with no gene match: 3. Germline-derived CDR1 and CDR2 are MDHEN and SYDVKM. The CDR3: CASSFLGQGYNEQFF. DNA of the CDR3: TGTGCCAGCAGTTTTTTGGGACAGGGGTACAATGAGCAGTTCTTC.